The rows below give T cell receptor beta chains drawn from one sample of a study of blood T cell repertoires in COVID-19. Profiled with immunoSEQ multiplex PCR; TCRdb holds only in-frame clones, not every one. This table holds tens of thousands of clones, approximately 71% found once. The specimen sequenced was peripheral blood. These receptors all stem from a man in his 70s with COVID-19, enrolled during active disease. Each CDR3 is given with its conserved first and last residue.

V	J	CDR3
TRBV5-1	TRBJ2-2	CASSLVAGNTGELFF
TRBV9	TRBJ1-1	CASSATPGRSTEAFF
TRBV28	TRBJ1-1	CASSPPLASEAFF
TRBV27	TRBJ2-1	CASSFLDRVGEQFF
TRBV2	TRBJ2-2	CASSDKTSQGTGELFF
TRBV5-1	TRBJ2-1	CASSSSLAGGPSEQFF
TRBV5-4	TRBJ2-5	CASTHRDGNQETQYF
TRBV7-2	TRBJ2-7	CASRLGLAVYEQYF
TRBV7-6	TRBJ2-7	CASSPLLRVWQYF
TRBV7-5	TRBJ2-3	CVRSNRDRGVPQYF
TRBV27	TRBJ1-1	CASSSRTGQTEAFF
TRBV6-2/TRBV6-3	TRBJ2-3	CASSFGGSGSDTQYF
TRBV7-8	TRBJ1-3	CASSLARVASGNTIYF
TRBV6-2/TRBV6-3	TRBJ1-1	CASSYLGFGGALPVNTEAFF
TRBV24-1	TRBJ1-5	CATSDRDRDSNQPQHF
TRBV7-2	TRBJ2-1	CASSPPGGRDYNEQFF
TRBV7-2	TRBJ1-2	CASSSSTGTGGFYGYTF
TRBV28	TRBJ2-7	CASSLSLYEQYF
TRBV9	TRBJ2-3	CASSLGLAGGTTDTQYF
TRBV21-1	TRBJ1-3	CASSIQGLSSGNTIYF
TRBV11-3	TRBJ1-1	CASSLYTDTEAFF
TRBV9	TRBJ2-7	CASSSRTGEQYF
TRBV27	TRBJ1-6	CASSFDIPGTGRSYNSPLHF
TRBV25-1	TRBJ1-5	CASAAGTETSGYQPQHF
TRBV28	TRBJ2-2	CASSPVPRGLKNTGELFF
TRBV14	TRBJ2-7	CASSQRLTSGSHAYEQYF
TRBV18	TRBJ2-7	CASCRLRSGSSPYEQYF
TRBV21-1	TRBJ2-1	CASSNRIEQFF
TRBV9	TRBJ1-2	CASSVWQGEGYTF
TRBV7-6	TRBJ2-1	CASSFTSGTYNEQFF
TRBV5-1	TRBJ1-5	CASSLDGPVQPQHF
TRBV19	TRBJ1-1	CASSIGRGRFTEAFF
TRBV9	TRBJ1-4	CASSAALGTGYEKLFF
TRBV24-1	TRBJ2-2	CATSGLAGNTGELFF
TRBV24-1	TRBJ1-2	CATSPGGQLDYGYTF
TRBV28	TRBJ1-1	CASSSGGGNLNTEAFF
TRBV4-2	TRBJ1-3	CASSQAGSDSGNTIYF
TRBV4-3	TRBJ2-3	CASSQGEGATDTQYF
TRBV19	TRBJ2-6	CASSPSDSPLSGANVLTF
TRBV7-9	TRBJ2-7	CASSPTRQGGQYF
TRBV2	TRBJ1-5	CASSEPGTGAQPQHF
TRBV5-1	TRBJ2-3	CASSLMDNTDTQYF
TRBV5-4	TRBJ2-7	CASTPSRGPYEQYF
TRBV7-9	TRBJ1-2	CASRPTGTAGGYTF
TRBV6-6	TRBJ1-2	CASRAWGGLVDGYTF
TRBV7-2	TRBJ1-5	CASSSGQLVAPQHF
TRBV27	TRBJ1-4	CASRLTRDRDEKLFF
TRBV6-5	TRBJ2-7	CASSSGLAGAYEQYF
TRBV28	TRBJ1-2	CASSSLVGQGTGYGYTF
TRBV28	TRBJ1-3	CASSSPGGSSGNTIYF
TRBV18	TRBJ1-1	CASDWDRQNTEAFF
TRBV9	TRBJ2-7	CASSVTGFGSVNEQYF
TRBV19	TRBJ1-2	CASTKGRVNYGYTF
TRBV5-1	TRBJ1-2	CASSERGNDYGYTF
TRBV24-1	TRBJ1-5	CATSSSGYSNQPQHF
TRBV18	TRBJ1-2	CASSPMASYGYTF
TRBV24-1	TRBJ2-7	CATSGISGTDYEQYF